The 6 T cell receptor beta chains given below trace back to one sample, sequenced in a study of Graves' ophthalmopathy and Graves' hyperthyroidism. Investigators amplified TCR beta CDR3 regions from RNA transcripts. First-round RT-PCR with HTBI primers preceded a second-round multiplex PCR. A single record per CDR3 protein comes from TCRdb applying MiXCR to the multiplex PCR reads. The sample lists about 620,000 distinct CDR3 sequences; 20% to 25% were seen once. Sequencing input: peripheral blood. Source of these receptors: a woman between 18 and 29 years old with stable Graves' hyperthyroidism. Some clones in this sample may be carry-over from other donors' samples.

The chain employs TRBV30 and TRBJ2-7; 8 bases map to TRBD2. With V trimmed by 2 bases and J by 9 bases, 6 bases remained unmatched. This CDR3 has 12 amino acids. Germline CDR1 reads GTSNPN; CDR2 reads SVGIG (reference sequence). CDR3 bases: TGTGCCTGGAGTCCCCGGGAGGGAAGGCAGTACTTC. Translating gives CAWSPREGRQYF.

In this sample, this clonotype turned up many times. This chain joins TRBV11-2 and TRBJ2-2; D could derive from TRBD1 or TRBD2 (7 bases each). Looked up from germline, CDR1 is SGHAT and CDR2 is FQNNGV. V was shortened by 3 bases and J by 6 bases, with 23 bases between the two germline ends. The CDR3 runs to 18 residues. The CDR3 nucleotides read TGTGCCAGCAGCTTTAAACAGGGGCAAGCGGGACCGGCCGGGGAGCTGTTTTTT. Translating gives CASSFKQGQAGPAGELFF.

This clonotype was recorded at least ten times. V gene TRBV30 combines with J gene TRBJ1-1; D gene unclear. Germline values: CDR1 GTSNPN, CDR2 SVGIG (reference sequence). Trimming shortened V by 2 bases and J by 1 base, and 11 bases separated the two germline ends. The CDR3 length is 14 residues. DNA of the CDR3: TGTGCCTGGAGTAGAGGGTCGGGGAACACTGAAGCTTTCTTT. As protein: CAWSRGSGNTEAFF.

The gene calls are TRBV11-2 and TRBJ2-7; 13 positions match TRBD2. CDR1 is SGHAT and CDR2 is FQNNGV in the germline V gene. Losses at the gene ends were 6 bases for V and 6 bases for J; bases not matched to a gene: 8. CDR3 size: 15 residues. The CDR3 loop is CASRSLAGGLGEQYF. CDR3 nucleotides: TGTGCCAGCAGATCACTAGCGGGGGGGCTGGGCGAGCAGTACTTC.

The chain couples TRBV6-1 to TRBJ1-1; D unclear. The V end was cut by 6 bases, the J end by 1 base, with 9 bases between. Germline CDR1 is MNHNS and CDR2 is SASEGT. The CDR3 is 13 amino acids. CDR3 DNA sequence: TGTGCCAGCAGAATGAAATCGAACACTGAAGCTTTCTTT. It is translated as CASRMKSNTEAFF.

This clonotype appeared many times. The junction does not match germline at one end; this may be a read error. J is TRBJ2-7 and V is TRBV6-1; maybe TRBD1 (6 bases). Germline V gene lookup returns CDR1 MNHNS and CDR2 SASEGT. The CDR3 contains 14 residues. As DNA, the CDR3 is TGTGCCAGCAGTCCGGGACACGCTATCCAAGGCAAGGACTTC. Residues: CASSPGHAIQGKDF.